This T cell receptor (beta chain) derives from a study of blood T cell repertoires in COVID-19. Repertoires were generated with immunoSEQ multiplex PCR, while TCRdb's copy carries only in-frame clones and drops some. The data contain 300,000 or so clones, about 86% of them seen just once; the ten biggest clones take up about 4.2%. Everyone who took part was roughly 18 to 89 years old, and they came from about 25 US areas. There are a few counts of this clone. V was cut by 5 bases and J by 4 bases, with 15 bases left in between. Per the germline V gene, CDR1 is LNHDA and CDR2 is SQIVND (reference sequence). The CDR3 has 15 amino acids.

The sequence was obtained from a woman between 40 and 50 years old with acute COVID-19. Material: PBMCs or T cells enriched from blood (not recorded which). The genes are TRBV19 and TRBJ1-5; tentatively, D is TRBD1 (5 bases). The CDR3, as DNA: TGTGCCAGTAGTGTCCAGGAGACAGCGAATCAGCCCCAGCATTTT. Translating it yields CASSVQETANQPQHF.